This passage covers 15 T cell receptor beta chains from one sample sequenced in a study of cytomegalovirus exposure and HLA in healthy donors. Sequencing was performed with immunoSEQ multiplex PCR; in TCRdb, only in-frame clones are kept and a portion is missing. Of hundreds of thousands of clones detected, roughly 90% appear once; the ten largest clones hold more than 10%. The sequencing input was PBMCs. Receptor source: a man younger than 35 in good health and CMV-seropositive.

The chain links TRBV15 to TRBJ2-5; 7 bases line up with TRBD2. The V gene end was trimmed by 3 bases and the J gene end by 2 bases; junction bases not matched to a gene: 0. The CDR3 sequence is 13 residues long. Germline-derived CDR1 and CDR2 are LNHNV and YYDKDF (reference sequence). The CDR3 sequence is CATSRRGQETQYF. The CDR3 coding sequence is TGTGCCACCAGCAGGCGGGGGCAAGAGACCCAGTACTTC.

The V and J genes are TRBV27 and TRBJ2-7, with TRBD1 identical over 8 bases. The CDR3 length is 13 residues. CDR1 is MNHEY, CDR2 SMNVEV, per germline (reference sequence). V was pared by 4 bases and J by 5 bases, with 4 bases of the junction left unmatched. The CDR3 bases are TGTGCCAGCAGTTATACAGGGGGGCACGAGCAGTACTTC. Its translation: CASSYTGGHEQYF.

The CDR3 loop reads CASSLVQGRFTGELFF. The CDR3 DNA follows: TGTGCCAGCAGCTTAGTACAGGGGCGGTTCACCGGGGAGCTGTTTTTT. This chain connects TRBV5-6 to TRBJ2-2, with 7 positions matching TRBD1. The junction had 8 bases not matched to a gene; V was cut back by 2 bases and J by 4 bases. This CDR3 contains 16 residues. Germline V gives CDR1 SGHDT, CDR2 YYEEEE. The whole variable domain, remainder taken from reference TRBV5-6 and TRBJ2-2, is DAGVTQSPTHLIKTRGQQVTLRCSPKSGHDTVSWYQQALGQGPQFIFQYYEEEERQRGNFPDRFSGHQFPNYSSELNVNALLLGDSALYLCASSLVQGRFTGELFFGEGSRLTVL.

Worth noting for this clone: In the same sample, other DNA sequences code for this CDR3. V usage is TRBV27 and J usage is TRBJ2-1, with a tentative D call TRBD1 (6 bases). The CDR3 spans 14 residues. Trimming stripped 3 bases from V and 4 bases from J, with 10 bases between. Germline CDR1 and CDR2: MNHEY and SMNVEV (reference sequence). The CDR3 loop reads CASSLRTDYNEQFF. CDR3 sequence (DNA): TGTGCCAGCAGTTTGCGGACAGATTACAATGAGCAGTTCTTC.

This rearrangement joins TRBV27 to TRBJ2-5; D perhaps matches TRBD2 (5 bases). From germline, CDR1 is MNHEY and CDR2 SMNVEV (reference sequence). This CDR3 is 13 amino acids long. Trimming removed 1 base from V and 3 bases from J, with 6 bases in between. CDR3 sequence: CASSLWGEETQYF. The CDR3 nucleotides read TGTGCCAGCAGTTTATGGGGAGAAGAGACCCAGTACTTC.

This rearrangement joins TRBV5-1 to TRBJ2-3; D is perhaps TRBD2 (5 bases). Trimming cost V 4 bases and J 6 bases, with 15 bases left between them. The germline V gene has CDR1 SGHRS and CDR2 YFSETQ. This CDR3 spans 14 amino acids. The DNA for the CDR3 is TGCGCCAGCAGCCCAACCTCGGAGGTGGATACGCAGTATTTT. This gives the protein CASSPTSEVDTQYF.

The chain uses TRBV18 and TRBJ2-5, with 10 bases fitting TRBD1. Per the germline V gene, CDR1 is KGHSH and CDR2 is LQKENI. The J segment lost 5 bases and the V segment lost 3 bases, leaving 3 bases of the junction unmatched. This CDR3 region has 14 residues. The CDR3 loop reads CASSPTGGGETQYF. The DNA of the CDR3 is TGTGCCAGCTCACCGACAGGGGGCGGGGAGACCCAGTACTTC.

DNA for the CDR3: TGCGCCAGCAGCCAAGGCGCGGGAGGCCCCTACGAGCAGTACTTC. It yields the protein CASSQGAGGPYEQYF. This chain uses TRBV4-1 with TRBJ2-7, with 8 bases that match TRBD2. The junction had 4 bases not matched to a gene; V was cut back by 1 base and J by 2 bases. This CDR3 is built from 15 residues. The germline V gene encodes CDR1 MGHRA and CDR2 YSYEKL.

J is TRBJ2-7 and V is TRBV7-9, with D perhaps being TRBD1 or TRBD2 (6 bases each). V lost 5 bases and J lost 2, with 13 bases in between. Germline V gene sequence: CDR1 SEHNR, CDR2 FQNEAQ (reference sequence). The CDR3 loop spans 14 amino acids. The DNA of the CDR3 is TGTGCCAGCAGCCCCCCGGGGGCGGCCTACGAGCAGTACTTC. It is translated as CASSPPGAAYEQYF.

The genes are TRBV7-7 and TRBJ2-5; possibly TRBD1 or TRBD2 for D (5 bases each). V was trimmed by 2 bases and J by 8 bases, leaving 9 bases between them. The CDR3 covers 12 residues. Germline V gives CDR1 SSHAT, CDR2 FNYEAQ (reference sequence). Here the CDR3 DNA reads TGTGCCAGCAGCTTATTTGGGGGAACCCAGTACTTC. This codes for CASSLFGGTQYF.

This clone has a handful of counts. The J gene is TRBJ2-1, the V gene TRBV27, with D tentatively TRBD2 (6 bases). From germline, CDR1 is MNHEY and CDR2 SMNVEV (reference sequence). The CDR3 is 11 residues long. V was pared by 4 bases and J by 11 bases, with 9 bases between. CDR3 in amino acids: CASSSGRKQFF. In nucleotides, the CDR3 is TGTGCCAGCAGTTCCGGGAGAAAGCAGTTCTTC.

The J gene is TRBJ1-1, the V gene TRBV29-1; the D gene is possibly TRBD1 (5 bases). With 1 base removed from V and 8 bases from J, the gap between germline ends came to 8 bases. Per germline, CDR1 SQVTM and CDR2 ANQGSEA. This CDR3 has 11 amino acids. The DNA of the CDR3 is TGCAGCGTTGAAGCGTACAGGGAAGCTTTCTTT. This codes for CSVEAYREAFF.

The chain combines TRBV27 with TRBJ2-2; no reliable D call. The V end was cut by 6 bases, the J end by 3 bases, with 14 bases between. CDR1 and CDR2 (germline): MNHEY, SMNVEV (reference sequence). The CDR3 is 15 amino acids. The CDR3 coding sequence is TGTGCCAGCAGACACGAAACCGAGGACACCGGGGAGCTGTTTTTT. It codes for CASRHETEDTGELFF.

The V call is TRBV10-3, the J call TRBJ1-3; a possible D gene is TRBD1 (6 bases). The V gene's germline CDR1 is ENHRY and CDR2 SYGVKD. Deletions cut 2 bases from V and 3 bases from J, with 11 bases between. The CDR3 length is 15 residues. CDR3 DNA: TGTGCCATCAGTGAGACCAGGGGAGGTGGAAACACCATATATTTT. This codes for CAISETRGGGNTIYF.

The V call is TRBV4-2, the J call TRBJ2-7; 9 nucleotides match TRBD2. There are 16 residues in the CDR3. Per the germline V gene, CDR1 is LGHNA and CDR2 is YNFKEQ. V lost 3 bases, J lost 5 bases, and 11 bases stayed unmatched. The CDR3 DNA follows: TGTGCCAGCAGCCAGGGAAATAGCGGGAGCCCCCACGAGCAGTACTTC. It yields the protein CASSQGNSGSPHEQYF.